The T cell receptor beta chain under discussion was sequenced for a study of blood T cell repertoires in COVID-19. In assigning cohorts, the study relied on participant-reported clinical history. All recovered Cohort 3 donors got two negative PCRs, got clearance, or saw symptom resolution. Germline V lookup: CDR1 LNHNV, CDR2 YYDKDF (reference sequence). V was clipped by 1 base and J by 0 bases; unmatched bases: 4. The CDR3 runs to 16 residues. Generated by immunoSEQ multiplex PCR, the TCRdb table keeps only in-frame clones and is missing some. The repertoire holds under 250,000 clones, with 70% to 85% as singletons.

Sequencing was carried out using PBMCs or T cells enriched from blood (not recorded which). This TCR came from a woman aged 55-75 years who had recovered from COVID-19. The V and J genes are TRBV15 and TRBJ1-1; 8 bases map to TRBD1. The chain's CDR3 is CATSRGDRGMNTEAFF. Here the CDR3 DNA reads TGTGCCACCAGCAGAGGAGACAGGGGTATGAACACTGAAGCTTTCTTT. The full variable domain, its missing parts supplied by reference TRBV15 and TRBJ1-1, is DAMVIQNPRYQVTQFGKPVTLSCSQTLNHNVMYWYQQKSSQAPKLLFHYYDKDFNNEADTPDNFQSRRPNTSFCFLDIRSPGLGDTAMYLCATSRGDRGMNTEAFFGQGTRLTVV.